A single sample gave rise to the 5 T cell receptor beta chains below, sequenced in a study of T cell responses to AZD1222 COVID-19 vaccine. Generated by immunoSEQ multiplex PCR, the TCRdb table keeps only in-frame clones and is missing some. The data contain some 110,000 clones, about 91% of them singletons. The sample consisted of peripheral blood, taken on day 0 of AZD1222 vaccination. The receptors come from an adult in good health.

The gene calls are TRBV12-3 or TRBV12-4 and TRBJ1-5; D is unclear. This CDR3 contains 13 residues. V was trimmed by 6 bases and J by 2 bases, leaving 8 bases between them. The CDR3 spells CASSVERNQPQHF. As DNA, the CDR3 is TGTGCCAGCAGCGTTGAGCGCAATCAGCCCCAGCATTTT.

The CDR3 loop reads CSVRRVLGVDTQYF. The CDR3 region has the DNA TGCAGCGTCCGAAGGGTGCTAGGAGTAGATACGCAGTATTTT. The chain uses TRBV29-1 and TRBJ2-3; D is unresolved. V lost 6 bases and J 5 bases, leaving 18 bases between the germline ends. This CDR3 is built from 14 residues. Per germline, CDR1 SQVTM and CDR2 ANQGSEA.

The chain joins TRBV10-2 to TRBJ1-1; weak D call: TRBD1 (5 bases). CDR3 length: 15 amino acids. Germline loops: CDR1 WSHSY, CDR2 SAAADI. V lost 3 bases to trimming and J lost 5 bases, with 16 bases between them. CDR3 nucleotides: TGCGCCAGCAGTGACGGTGGTTCGGGGGTTACTGAAGCTTTCTTT. Translating gives CASSDGGSGVTEAFF.

The rearrangement links TRBV19 to TRBJ2-5, with unresolved D. The CDR3 consists of 14 residues. The germline V and J ends were trimmed by 1 base and 1 base, with 7 bases remaining between them. Germline CDR1 and CDR2: LNHDA and SQIVND (reference sequence). For the CDR3, the DNA is TGTGCCAGTAGTATAGTGGGCAGCCAAGAGACCCAGTACTTC. It yields the protein CASSIVGSQETQYF.

The rearrangement links TRBV9 to TRBJ1-2; D is unresolved. The CDR3 contains 15 residues. V was cut by 2 bases and J by 8 bases, with 19 bases left in between. Germline V lookup: CDR1 SGDLS, CDR2 YYNGEE. CDR3 in amino acids: CASSVYGNRPEGYTF. Here the CDR3 DNA reads TGTGCCAGCAGCGTGTACGGGAATAGACCGGAAGGCTACACCTTC.